The 17 T cell receptor beta chains listed next were all sequenced from one sample in a study of cytomegalovirus exposure and HLA in healthy donors. PCR employed 60 Vbeta and 13 Jbeta primers. Produced via immunoSEQ multiplex PCR; TCRdb's table is partial and in-frame only. The sample has 150,000 to 250,000 clones; over 65% are singletons. The specimen was PBMCs. These receptors all come from a boy aged 2 to 10 in good health and CMV-seronegative.

The J gene is TRBJ1-4, the V gene TRBV7-2, with 9 bases aligning to TRBD1. The germline CDR1 and CDR2 sequences are SGHTA and FQGNSA. V trimming: 5 bases; J trimming: 8 bases; junction bases outside the gene matches: 6. This CDR3 contains 14 residues. In nucleotides, the CDR3 is TGTGCCAGCAGCCGGGACAGGGTGGACGAAAAACTGTTTTTT. Translating it yields CASSRDRVDEKLFF.

This clone was counted only a few times. The rearrangement links TRBV5-1 to TRBJ2-5, with D possibly TRBD2 on 5 matching bases. Trimming removed 0 bases from V and 5 bases from J, with 14 bases in between. The CDR3 runs to 15 residues. Germline CDR1 reads SGHRS; CDR2 reads YFSETQ. In DNA form, the CDR3 reads TGCGCCAGCAGCTTGGCGGACGCCCGAGGGGAGACCCAGTACTTC. This sequence encodes CASSLADARGETQYF.

The chain couples TRBV10-3 to TRBJ1-4; unclear D gene. Germline CDR1 and CDR2: ENHRY and SYGVKD. Trimming removed 4 bases at V and 8 bases at J, with 14 bases between. The CDR3 spans 14 residues. CDR3 DNA sequence: TGTGCCATCAGTGGAGCGGCAGAAGGGGAAAAACTGTTTTTT. It codes for CAISGAAEGEKLFF.

The gene calls are TRBV5-1 and TRBJ1-2; D is uncertain. V was cut by 0 bases and J by 3 bases, with 6 bases left in between. CDR3 length equals 13 residues. Germline values: CDR1 SGHRS, CDR2 YFSETQ. The CDR3 nucleotides are TGCGCCAGCAGCTTGGGGCAGGACTATGGCTACACCTTC. This gives the protein CASSLGQDYGYTF.

V is TRBV27 and J is TRBJ2-2; possible D gene TRBD2, 5 bases. V was clipped by 7 bases and J by 0 bases, with 12 bases between them. Germline V gene lookup returns CDR1 MNHEY and CDR2 SMNVEV (reference sequence). The CDR3 has 15 residues. CDR3: CASKERWANTGELFF. The CDR3, as DNA: TGTGCCAGCAAGGAGCGGTGGGCGAACACCGGGGAGCTGTTTTTT.

This chain links TRBV2 with TRBJ2-6; TRBD1 is a possible D gene (5 bases). Between the trimmed V and J ends, which lost 5 bases and 1 base, there was a span of 6 bases. Germline V gene data show CDR1 as SNHLY and CDR2 as FYNNEI. The CDR3 contains 14 residues. The CDR3 DNA is TGTGCCAGCAGTCCAGGGTCTGGGGCCAACGTCCTGACTTTC. Its translation: CASSPGSGANVLTF. The full variable domain, in which reference TRBV2 and TRBJ2-6 provide the parts outside the CDR3, is EPEVTQTPSHQVTQMGQEVILRCVPISNHLYFYWYRQILGQKVEFLVSFYNNEISEKSEIFDDQFSVERPDGSNFTLKIRSTKLEDSAMYFCASSPGSGANVLTFGAGSRLTVL.

The chain is built from TRBV5-1 and TRBJ2-2, with 8 bases identical to TRBD2. The CDR3 consists of 17 residues. Germline V gene data show CDR1 as SGHRS and CDR2 as YFSETQ. V was pared by 4 bases and J by 3 bases, with 11 bases of the junction left unmatched. The CDR3 loop reads CASSPGRPSGYTGELFF. The DNA of the CDR3 is TGCGCCAGCAGCCCGGGTAGGCCTAGCGGGTACACCGGGGAGCTGTTTTTT.

This clone is a singleton in its sample. V gene TRBV2 combines with J gene TRBJ2-1, with TRBD2 matching 14 bases. The CDR3 sequence is 15 residues long. The V segment lost 6 bases and the J segment 7 bases; nucleotides outside the gene matches: 5. CDR1 is SNHLY, CDR2 FYNNEI, per germline. CDR3 residues: CASRPTSGGANEQFF. CDR3 DNA: TGTGCCAGCAGACCGACTAGCGGGGGGGCAAATGAGCAGTTCTTC.

This chain joins TRBV4-3 and TRBJ1-2; D is unresolved. Germline V gene lookup returns CDR1 LGHNA and CDR2 YSLEER. The V end lost 0 bases, the J end lost 0 bases, and 8 bases lay between the germline ends. The CDR3 is 15 amino acids. CDR3 nucleotides: TGCGCCAGCAGCCAAGAACACATGTCTAACTATGGCTACACCTTC. Translated, it gives CASSQEHMSNYGYTF.

CDR3: CASSFTPPDKFIYEQYF. The CDR3 DNA reads TGTGCCAGCAGCTTCACACCACCGGACAAGTTCATATACGAGCAGTACTTC. The V gene is TRBV13, the J gene TRBJ2-7; maybe TRBD1 (5 bases). V shed 3 bases and J shed 4 bases, with 22 bases lying between them. The CDR3 has 17 residues. Germline assignment: CDR1 PRHDT and CDR2 FYEKMQ (reference sequence).

The genes are TRBV21-1 and TRBJ2-2; the D call of TRBD1 is as the table states it, not checked on the DNA. TRBV21-1 corresponds to a pseudogene. This CDR3 is built from 17 residues. The CDR3 coding sequence is TGTGCCAGCAGCAAGGACACAGGGTCCTTGAACACCGGGGAGCTGTTTTTT. Translating gives CASSKDTGSLNTGELFF.

This chain links TRBV30 with TRBJ2-7; 9 bases align to TRBD2. The CDR3 totals 12 residues. The V gene end was trimmed by 1 base and the J gene end by 9 bases; junction bases not matched to a gene: 4. The germline V gene encodes CDR1 GTSNPN and CDR2 SVGIG (reference sequence). The CDR3 DNA reads as TGTGCCTGGAGTGAGGTAGCGGGAGTGCAGTACTTC. Translating it yields CAWSEVAGVQYF.

J is TRBJ2-3 and V is TRBV6-5, with 7 bases lining up with TRBD2. CDR3 length equals 11 residues. Trimming removed 11 bases from V and 6 bases from J; junction bases left unmatched: 5. Germline CDR1 MNHEY, CDR2 SVGAGI. The CDR3 sequence is CAPPGGDTQYF. CDR3 in DNA: TGTGCCCCCCCCGGGGGGGATACGCAGTATTTT.

This rearrangement joins TRBV30 to TRBJ1-2; D remains ambiguous. The CDR3 totals 12 residues. The V end was cut by 3 bases, the J end by 8 bases, with 13 bases between. Germline-derived CDR1 and CDR2 are GTSNPN and SVGIG (reference sequence). CDR3 sequence (DNA): TGTGCCTGGAGGCAGGCCGACGAGGGCTACACCTTC. This encodes CAWRQADEGYTF.

The J gene is TRBJ2-7, the V gene TRBV27; weak D call: TRBD1 (5 bases). Germline loops: CDR1 MNHEY, CDR2 SMNVEV (reference sequence). The CDR3 length is 15 residues. V was trimmed by 6 bases and J by 3 bases, leaving 18 bases between them. The CDR3 DNA reads TGTGCCAGCAGACCGGACATAGGTACTTTCTACGAGCAGTACTTC. It yields the protein CASRPDIGTFYEQYF.

The rearrangement uses TRBV5-1 and TRBJ2-5; D is unresolved. The CDR3 contains 13 residues. V was clipped by 1 base and J by 5 bases, with 9 bases between them. The germline gives CDR1 SGHRS, CDR2 YFSETQ. CDR3 in amino acids: CASSLRSRETQYF. In DNA form, the CDR3 reads TGCGCCAGCAGCTTGAGATCGAGGGAGACCCAGTACTTC.

This clone was picked up one time. CDR3 nucleotide sequence: TGCGCCAGCAGCGGGGGGGAAAAACTGTTTTTT. Amino acid sequence: CASSGGEKLFF. This chain joins TRBV5-1 and TRBJ1-4, with D possibly TRBD1 on 5 matching bases. Trimming shortened V by 4 bases and J by 8 bases, and 6 bases separated the two germline ends. The germline gives CDR1 SGHRS, CDR2 YFSETQ. The CDR3 extends over 11 amino acids.